This T cell receptor (beta chain) was identified in a study of T cells in Graves' hyperthyroidism and ophthalmopathy. This clonotype was observed at least ten times. J gave up 5 bases and V 0 bases, and 5 bases lay outside the gene matches. Germline V gives CDR1 LGHNA, CDR2 YNFKEQ. This CDR3 is 17 amino acids long. Amplification of TCR beta CDR3 regions was performed using RNA transcripts as template. TCR CDR3 underwent first-round RT-PCR with the HTBI primer set. TCRdb recomputed calls from the multiplex PCR reads with MiXCR, one row per CDR3 protein. Of some 550,000 distinct CDR3 sequences listed, less than 25% are singletons.

The chain carries TRBV4-2 and TRBJ1-3; 12 positions agree with TRBD1. Specimen: blood. The source is a man between 18 and 29 years old with Graves' hyperthyroidism. The CDR3 reads CASSQDGTGGIRNTIYF. The CDR3 DNA is TGTGCCAGCAGCCAAGACGGGACAGGGGGCATAAGAAACACCATATATTTT.